The 12 T cell receptor beta chains given below trace back to one sample, sequenced in a study of T cells and copy number aberrations in small-cell lung cancer. Generated by immunoSEQ multiplex PCR, the TCRdb table keeps only in-frame clones and is missing some. The sample consists of 500 or so clones, roughly 92% of them appearing once. Sample: tumor tissue. The receptors originated from a man over 45 with small cell lung cancer.

The chain links TRBV6-5 to TRBJ1-6; maybe TRBD1 (5 bases). The V gene lost 7 bases and the J gene lost 12 bases, with 13 bases spanning the gap. This CDR3 region has 12 residues. Germline V CDR1 and CDR2: MNHEY, SVGAGI. CDR3 protein: CASTWVGGPLHF. DNA of the CDR3: TGTGCCAGCACCTGGGTGGGGGGACCCCTCCACTTT.

The chain is built from TRBV2 and TRBJ2-2, with D tentatively TRBD1 (6 bases). V lost 6 bases, J lost 7 bases, and 18 bases lay in between. The germline CDR1 and CDR2 sequences are SNHLY and FYNNEI. This CDR3 is built from 15 residues. The CDR3 coding sequence is TGTGCCAGCAGGGACCAGGACAGTCCGGTCGGGGAGCTGTTTTTT. Protein: CASRDQDSPVGELFF.

V and J are TRBV30 and TRBJ2-5; no firm D call. This CDR3 is 14 amino acids long. Trimming stripped 3 bases from V and 4 bases from J, with 15 bases between. CDR1 GTSNPN and CDR2 SVGIG come from the germline V gene (reference sequence). The CDR3 region has the DNA TGTGCCTGGAGCCTTGAAAGCGTAGGAGAGACCCAGTACTTC. Translating it yields CAWSLESVGETQYF.

This rearrangement joins TRBV15 to TRBJ2-7; 7 positions agree with TRBD1. Trimming removed 5 bases from V and 3 bases from J; junction bases left unmatched: 10. The germline gives CDR1 LNHNV, CDR2 YYDKDF (reference sequence). This CDR3 is built from 15 residues. The CDR3 here is CATSGKGQSFYEQYF. CDR3 coding DNA: TGTGCCACCAGCGGAAAGGGACAGTCCTTCTACGAGCAGTACTTC.

This clone was counted between two and nine times. In nucleotides, the CDR3 is TGTGCCAGCAGGAAACAGCCGAACACTGAAGCTTTCTTT. Protein: CASRKQPNTEAFF. This chain uses TRBV11-2 with TRBJ1-1; D is uncertain. This CDR3 spans 13 amino acids. The germline V gene encodes CDR1 SGHAT and CDR2 FQNNGV. Trimming took 6 bases from V and 1 from J, leaving 9 bases between them. The whole variable domain, remainder taken from reference TRBV11-2 and TRBJ1-1, is EAGVAQSPRYKIIEKRQSVAFWCNPISGHATLYWYQQILGQGPKLLIQFQNNGVVDDSQLPKDRFSAERLKGVDSTLKIQPAKLEDSAVYLCASRKQPNTEAFFGQGTRLTVV.

The chain couples TRBV5-1 to TRBJ2-7; 7 nucleotides line up with TRBD2. Germline trimming cut 3 bases from V and 2 bases from J; bases unmatched to any gene: 5. Germline CDR1 reads SGHRS; CDR2 reads YFSETQ. This CDR3 is built from 14 residues. The CDR3 region has the DNA TGCGCCAGCAGCTCCGGGGGGAGGCCCTACGAGCAGTACTTC. It is translated as CASSSGGRPYEQYF.

About this clone itself: One junction end does not reproduce the germline sequence, and a read error may be involved. The gene calls are TRBV5-1 and TRBJ2-2, with D tentatively TRBD2 (5 bases). The germline V gene encodes CDR1 SGHRS and CDR2 YFSETQ. This CDR3 is built from 17 residues. CDR3 sequence: CASSWSTGFSNTRELFF. The CDR3 DNA reads as TGCGCCAGCAGCTGGTCCACGGGATTTTCGAACACCAGGGAGCTGTTTTTT. The full variable domain, rest sourced from reference TRBV5-1 and TRBJ2-2, is KAGVTQTPRYLIKTRGQQVTLSCSPISGHRSVSWYQQTPGQGLQFLFEYFSETQRNKGNFPGRFSGRQFSNSRSEMNVSTLELGDSALYLCASSWSTGFSNTRELFFGEGSRLTVL.

The chain employs TRBV5-1 and TRBJ2-3, with D perhaps TRBD2 (5 bases). CDR1 and CDR2 (germline): SGHRS, YFSETQ. Trimming took off 2 bases at V and 2 bases at J, with 6 bases between the two ends. The CDR3 contains 13 residues. CDR3 amino acids: CASSFGDTDTQYF. CDR3 nucleotides: TGCGCCAGCAGCTTCGGGGACACAGATACGCAGTATTTT. The full variable domain, completed using reference TRBV5-1 and TRBJ2-3, is KAGVTQTPRYLIKTRGQQVTLSCSPISGHRSVSWYQQTPGQGLQFLFEYFSETQRNKGNFPGRFSGRQFSNSRSEMNVSTLELGDSALYLCASSFGDTDTQYFGPGTRLTVL.

The V gene is TRBV7-2, the J gene TRBJ1-2; 9 nucleotides line up with TRBD1. The CDR3 is 14 amino acids. Per germline, CDR1 SGHTA and CDR2 FQGNSA. V lost 5 bases and J lost 6; bases outside the gene matches: 7. The CDR3, as DNA: TGTGCCAGCAGCCTCACAGGGGGCTGGGATGGCTACACCTTC. It yields the protein CASSLTGGWDGYTF.

The chain uses TRBV30 and TRBJ2-3, with 8 positions matching TRBD1. J was trimmed by 6 bases and V by 8 bases; bases with no gene match: 7. The CDR3 spans 12 residues. Germline CDR1 is GTSNPN and CDR2 is SVGIG (reference sequence). In DNA, the CDR3 is TGTGCCGGCCAGGGGGCAAGCGATACGCAGTATTTT. The encoded protein is CAGQGASDTQYF.

The V and J genes are TRBV18 and TRBJ2-1, with D perhaps being TRBD1 or TRBD2 (5 bases each). V was clipped by 0 bases and J by 5 bases, with 11 bases between them. The length of the CDR3 is 15 residues. CDR1 is KGHSH and CDR2 is LQKENI in the germline V gene. The CDR3 nucleotides are TGTGCCAGCTCACCACCTCAGAGGGGTAACAATGAGCAGTTCTTC. It is translated as CASSPPQRGNNEQFF.

Remarks on this clone: The junction departs from the called germline gene at one end, perhaps through a read error. The chain links TRBV6-5 to TRBJ2-2; tentative D call: TRBD2 (6 bases). Germline V lookup: CDR1 MNHEY, CDR2 SVGAGI. The CDR3 length is 12 residues. The CDR3 nucleotides are TGTGCCACCTCCCCCATTGGCGGGGAGCTGGTTTTT. It specifies CATSPIGGELVF.